This T cell receptor (beta chain) derives from a study of monozygotic twins with inflammatory bowel disease. Study results and limitations: IBD patients carried less diverse TCRbeta repertoires (inverse Simpson) than healthy co-twins. Relative to healthy twins, IBD patients had fewer clonotypes in common with others, a gap that was especially apparent with disease activity. Individual T cell subtypes were not distinguishable.

Of note for this clonotype: As yet, its antigen is unknown.

The CDR3 totals 13 residues. Germline CDR1 reads KGHDR; CDR2 reads SFDVKD. UMIs containing a 6-nucleotide sample barcode were added via template switching. TCRdb processed the 5' RACE reads again and assigns one entry to each CDR3 protein, with no DNA. The sample's table shows 300,000 to 400,000 distinct CDR3 sequences. J is TRBJ1-6 and V is TRBV24-1; TCRdb reports TRBD1, a call that lacks DNA to check it against. The material sequenced was blood. The sequence derives from a human donor with ulcerative colitis or Crohn's disease, or a healthy co-twin of an affected twin (not recorded which). CDR3 loop: CATSDNRNSPLHF.